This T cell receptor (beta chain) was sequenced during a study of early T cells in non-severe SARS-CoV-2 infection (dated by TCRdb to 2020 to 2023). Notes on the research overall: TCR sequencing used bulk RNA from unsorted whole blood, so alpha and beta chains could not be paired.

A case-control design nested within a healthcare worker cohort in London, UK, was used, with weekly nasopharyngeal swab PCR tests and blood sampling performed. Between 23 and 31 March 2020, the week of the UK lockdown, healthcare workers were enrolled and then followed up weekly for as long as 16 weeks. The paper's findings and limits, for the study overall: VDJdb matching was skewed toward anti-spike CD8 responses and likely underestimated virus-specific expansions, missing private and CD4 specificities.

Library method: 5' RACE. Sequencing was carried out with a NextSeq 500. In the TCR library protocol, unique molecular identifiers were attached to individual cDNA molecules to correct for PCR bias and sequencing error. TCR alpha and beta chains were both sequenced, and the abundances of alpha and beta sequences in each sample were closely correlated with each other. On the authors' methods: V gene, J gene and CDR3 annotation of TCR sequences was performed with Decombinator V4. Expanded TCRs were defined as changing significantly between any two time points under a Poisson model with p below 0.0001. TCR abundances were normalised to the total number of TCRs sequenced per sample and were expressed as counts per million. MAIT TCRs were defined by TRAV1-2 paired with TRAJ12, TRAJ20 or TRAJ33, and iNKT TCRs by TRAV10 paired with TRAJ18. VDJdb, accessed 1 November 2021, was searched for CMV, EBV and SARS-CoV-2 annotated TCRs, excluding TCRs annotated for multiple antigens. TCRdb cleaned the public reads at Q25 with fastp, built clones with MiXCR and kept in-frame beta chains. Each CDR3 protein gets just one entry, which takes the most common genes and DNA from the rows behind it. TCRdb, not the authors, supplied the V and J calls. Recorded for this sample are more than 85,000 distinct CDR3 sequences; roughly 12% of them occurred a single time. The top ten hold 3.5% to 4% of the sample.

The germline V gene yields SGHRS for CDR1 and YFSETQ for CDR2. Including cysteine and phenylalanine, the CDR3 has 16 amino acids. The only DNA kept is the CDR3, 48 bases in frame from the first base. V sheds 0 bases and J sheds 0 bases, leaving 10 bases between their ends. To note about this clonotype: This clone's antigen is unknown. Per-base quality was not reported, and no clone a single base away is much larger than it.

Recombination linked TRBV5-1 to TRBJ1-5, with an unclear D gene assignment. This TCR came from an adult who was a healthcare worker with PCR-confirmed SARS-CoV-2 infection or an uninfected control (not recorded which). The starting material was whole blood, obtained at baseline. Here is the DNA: TGCGCCAGCAGCTTGGGGACGGTCAGTAGCAATCAGCCCCAGCATTTT. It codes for CASSLGTVSSNQPQHF.